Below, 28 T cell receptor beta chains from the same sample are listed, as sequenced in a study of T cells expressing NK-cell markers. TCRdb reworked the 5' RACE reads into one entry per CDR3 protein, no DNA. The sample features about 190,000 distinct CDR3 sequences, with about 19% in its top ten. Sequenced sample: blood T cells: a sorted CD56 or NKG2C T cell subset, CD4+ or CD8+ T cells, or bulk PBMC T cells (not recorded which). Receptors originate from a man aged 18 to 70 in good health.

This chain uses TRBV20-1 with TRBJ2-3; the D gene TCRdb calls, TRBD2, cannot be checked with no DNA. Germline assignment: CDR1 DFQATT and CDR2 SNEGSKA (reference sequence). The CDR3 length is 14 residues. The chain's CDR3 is CSAVAGDSTDTQYF.

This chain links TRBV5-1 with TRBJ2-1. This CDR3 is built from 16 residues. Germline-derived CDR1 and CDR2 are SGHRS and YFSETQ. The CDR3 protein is CASSSDTYSSYNEQFF.

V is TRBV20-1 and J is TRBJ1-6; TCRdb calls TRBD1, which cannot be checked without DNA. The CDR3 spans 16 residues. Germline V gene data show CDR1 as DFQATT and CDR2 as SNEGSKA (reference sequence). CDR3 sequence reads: CSARDRNRGDASPLHF.

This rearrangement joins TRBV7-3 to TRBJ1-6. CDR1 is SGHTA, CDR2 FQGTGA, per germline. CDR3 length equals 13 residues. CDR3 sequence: CASSLVFNSPLHF.

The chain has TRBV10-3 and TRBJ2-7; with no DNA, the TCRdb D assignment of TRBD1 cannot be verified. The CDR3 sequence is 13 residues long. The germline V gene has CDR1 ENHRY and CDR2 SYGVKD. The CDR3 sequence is CAISSDRGYEQYF.

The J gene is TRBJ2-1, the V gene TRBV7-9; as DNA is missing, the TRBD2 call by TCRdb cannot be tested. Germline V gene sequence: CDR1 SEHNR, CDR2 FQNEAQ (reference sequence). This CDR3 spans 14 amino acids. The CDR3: CASSLGTSGNEQFF. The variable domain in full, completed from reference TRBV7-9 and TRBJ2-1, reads DTGVSQNPRHKITKRGQNVTFRCDPISEHNRLYWYRQTLGQGPEFLTYFQNEAQLEKSRLLSDRFSAERPKGSFSTLEIQRTEQGDSAMYLCASSLGTSGNEQFFGPGTRLTVL.

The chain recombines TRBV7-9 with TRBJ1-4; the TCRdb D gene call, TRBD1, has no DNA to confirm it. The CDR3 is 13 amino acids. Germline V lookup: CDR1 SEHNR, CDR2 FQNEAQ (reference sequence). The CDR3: CASSTGVFEKLFF.

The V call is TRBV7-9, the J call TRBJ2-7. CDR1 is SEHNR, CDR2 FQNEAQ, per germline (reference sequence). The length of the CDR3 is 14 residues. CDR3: CASSLADVHHEQYF.

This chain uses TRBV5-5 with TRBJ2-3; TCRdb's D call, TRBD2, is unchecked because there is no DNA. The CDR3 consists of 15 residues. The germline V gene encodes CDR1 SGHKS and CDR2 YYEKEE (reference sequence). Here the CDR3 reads CASSYGTSGGDTQYF.

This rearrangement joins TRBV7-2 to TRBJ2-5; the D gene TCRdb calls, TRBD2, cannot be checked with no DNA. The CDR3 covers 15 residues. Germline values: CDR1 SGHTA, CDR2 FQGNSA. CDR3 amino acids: CASSLGGGALETQYF.

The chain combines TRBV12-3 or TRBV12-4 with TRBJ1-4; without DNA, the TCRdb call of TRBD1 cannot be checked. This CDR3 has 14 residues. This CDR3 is CASSLGTVYEKLFF.

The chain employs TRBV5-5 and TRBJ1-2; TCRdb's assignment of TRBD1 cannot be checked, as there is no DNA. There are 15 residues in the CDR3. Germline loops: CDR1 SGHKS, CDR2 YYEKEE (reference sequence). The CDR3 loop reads CASSPRQGGNYGYTF.

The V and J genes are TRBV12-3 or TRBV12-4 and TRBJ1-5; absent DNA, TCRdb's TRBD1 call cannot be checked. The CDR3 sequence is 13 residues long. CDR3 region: CASTDRSNQPQHF.

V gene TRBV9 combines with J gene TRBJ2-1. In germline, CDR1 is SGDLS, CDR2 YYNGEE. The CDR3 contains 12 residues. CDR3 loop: CASSGTSWEQFF.

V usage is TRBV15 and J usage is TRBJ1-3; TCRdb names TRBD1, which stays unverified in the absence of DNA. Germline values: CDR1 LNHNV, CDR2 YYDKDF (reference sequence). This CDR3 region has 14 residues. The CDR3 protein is CATSGQGVKNTIYF.

CDR3 protein: CASSLQGLAIADTQYF. The chain combines TRBV11-2 with TRBJ2-3; lacking DNA, the TRBD2 call made by TCRdb goes unchecked. The CDR3 runs 16 residues. CDR1 is SGHAT, CDR2 FQNNGV, per germline. The whole variable domain, remainder taken from reference TRBV11-2 and TRBJ2-3, is EAGVAQSPRYKIIEKRQSVAFWCNPISGHATLYWYQQILGQGPKLLIQFQNNGVVDDSQLPKDRFSAERLKGVDSTLKIQPAKLEDSAVYLCASSLQGLAIADTQYFGPGTRLTVL.

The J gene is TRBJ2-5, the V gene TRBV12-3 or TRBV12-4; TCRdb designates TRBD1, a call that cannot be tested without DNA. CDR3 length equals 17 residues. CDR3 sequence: CASSKQLDRAIQETQYF.

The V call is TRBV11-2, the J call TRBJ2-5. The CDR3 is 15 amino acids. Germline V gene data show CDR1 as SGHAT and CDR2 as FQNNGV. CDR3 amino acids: CASSLDPAQQETQYF. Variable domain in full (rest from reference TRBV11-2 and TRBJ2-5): EAGVAQSPRYKIIEKRQSVAFWCNPISGHATLYWYQQILGQGPKLLIQFQNNGVVDDSQLPKDRFSAERLKGVDSTLKIQPAKLEDSAVYLCASSLDPAQQETQYFGPGTRLLVL.

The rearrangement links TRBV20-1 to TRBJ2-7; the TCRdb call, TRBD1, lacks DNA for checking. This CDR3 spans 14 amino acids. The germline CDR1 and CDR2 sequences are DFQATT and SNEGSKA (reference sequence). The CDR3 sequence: CSAGGSVSPYEQYF.

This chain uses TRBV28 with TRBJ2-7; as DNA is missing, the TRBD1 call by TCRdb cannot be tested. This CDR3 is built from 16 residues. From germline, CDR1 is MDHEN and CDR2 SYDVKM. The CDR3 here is CASSPILGQGPYEQYF.

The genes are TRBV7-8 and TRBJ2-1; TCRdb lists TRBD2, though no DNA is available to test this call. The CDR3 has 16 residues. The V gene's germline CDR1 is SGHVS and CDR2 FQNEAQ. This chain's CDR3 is CASMASGGHSYNEQFF. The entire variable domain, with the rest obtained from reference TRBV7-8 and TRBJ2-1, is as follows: GAGVSQSPRYKVAKRGQDVALRCDPISGHVSLFWYQQALGQGPEFLTYFQNEAQLDKSGLPSDRFFAERPEGSVSTLKIQRTQQEDSAVYLCASMASGGHSYNEQFFGPGTRLTVL.

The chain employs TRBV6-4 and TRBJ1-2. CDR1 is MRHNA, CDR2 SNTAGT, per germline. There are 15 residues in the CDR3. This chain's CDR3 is CASSPLPGNGYGYTF.

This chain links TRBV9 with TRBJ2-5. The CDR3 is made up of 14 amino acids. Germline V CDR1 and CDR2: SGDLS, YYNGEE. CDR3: CASSNRSHGETQYF.

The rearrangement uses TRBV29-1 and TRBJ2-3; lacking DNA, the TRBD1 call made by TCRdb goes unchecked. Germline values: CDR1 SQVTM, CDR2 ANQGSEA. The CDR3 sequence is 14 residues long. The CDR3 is CSSDVGTKVDTQYF.

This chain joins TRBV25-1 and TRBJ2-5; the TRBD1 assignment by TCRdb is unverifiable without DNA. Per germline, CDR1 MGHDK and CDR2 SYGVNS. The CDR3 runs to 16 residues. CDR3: CASSEYGGGRYETQYF.

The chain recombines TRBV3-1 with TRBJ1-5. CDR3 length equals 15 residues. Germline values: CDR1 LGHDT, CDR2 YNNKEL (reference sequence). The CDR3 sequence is CASSQEGGMGQPQHF.

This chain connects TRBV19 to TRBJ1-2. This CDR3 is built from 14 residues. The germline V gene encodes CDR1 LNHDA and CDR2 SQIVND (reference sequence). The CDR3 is CASTGAAVNYGYTF.

CDR3 residues: CATSPRADTDTQYF. The chain is built from TRBV15 and TRBJ2-3; TCRdb names TRBD2, which stays unverified in the absence of DNA. Per germline, CDR1 LNHNV and CDR2 YYDKDF (reference sequence). The CDR3 covers 14 residues. The full variable domain, completed using reference TRBV15 and TRBJ2-3, is DAMVIQNPRYQVTQFGKPVTLSCSQTLNHNVMYWYQQKSSQAPKLLFHYYDKDFNNEADTPDNFQSRRPNTSFCFLDIRSPGLGDTAMYLCATSPRADTDTQYFGPGTRLTVL.